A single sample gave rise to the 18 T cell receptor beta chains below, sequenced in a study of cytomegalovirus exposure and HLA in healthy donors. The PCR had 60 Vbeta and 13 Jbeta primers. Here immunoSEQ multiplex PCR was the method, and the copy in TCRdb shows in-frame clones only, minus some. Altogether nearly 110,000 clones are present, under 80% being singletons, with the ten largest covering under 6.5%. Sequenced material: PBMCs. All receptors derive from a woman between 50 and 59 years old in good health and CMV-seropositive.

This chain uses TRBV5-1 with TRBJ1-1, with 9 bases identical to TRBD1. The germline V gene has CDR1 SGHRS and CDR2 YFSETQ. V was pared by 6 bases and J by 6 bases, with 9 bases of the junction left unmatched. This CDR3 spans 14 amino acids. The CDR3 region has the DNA TGCGCCAGCACCCCGACAGGGGGAGTTGCTGAAGCTTTCTTT. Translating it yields CASTPTGGVAEAFF. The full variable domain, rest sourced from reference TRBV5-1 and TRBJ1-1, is KAGVTQTPRYLIKTRGQQVTLSCSPISGHRSVSWYQQTPGQGLQFLFEYFSETQRNKGNFPGRFSGRQFSNSRSEMNVSTLELGDSALYLCASTPTGGVAEAFFGQGTRLTVV.

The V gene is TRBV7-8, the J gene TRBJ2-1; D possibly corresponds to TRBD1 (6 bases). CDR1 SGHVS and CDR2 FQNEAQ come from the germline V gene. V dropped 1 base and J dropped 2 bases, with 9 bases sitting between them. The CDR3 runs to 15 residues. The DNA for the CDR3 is TGTGCCAGCAGCTTAGTGACAGGTACCTACAATGAGCAGTTCTTC. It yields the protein CASSLVTGTYNEQFF.

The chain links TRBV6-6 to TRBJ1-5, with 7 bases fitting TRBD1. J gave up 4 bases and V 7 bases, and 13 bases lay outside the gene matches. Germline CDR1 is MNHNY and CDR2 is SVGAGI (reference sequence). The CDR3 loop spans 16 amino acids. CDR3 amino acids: CASNDRALPLNQPQHF. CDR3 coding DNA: TGTGCCAGCAACGACAGGGCCTTACCACTTAATCAGCCCCAGCATTTT.

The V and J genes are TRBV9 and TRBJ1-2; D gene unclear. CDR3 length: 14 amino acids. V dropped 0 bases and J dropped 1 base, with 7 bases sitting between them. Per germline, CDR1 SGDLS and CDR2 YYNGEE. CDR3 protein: CASSVEPNNYGYTF. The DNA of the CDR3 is TGTGCCAGCAGCGTAGAGCCGAATAACTATGGCTACACCTTC.

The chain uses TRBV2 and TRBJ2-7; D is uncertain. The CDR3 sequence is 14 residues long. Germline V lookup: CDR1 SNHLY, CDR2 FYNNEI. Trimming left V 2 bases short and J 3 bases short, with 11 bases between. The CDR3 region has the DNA TGTGCCAGCAGTGAACGAAGTAACGGCTACGAGCAGTACTTC. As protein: CASSERSNGYEQYF.

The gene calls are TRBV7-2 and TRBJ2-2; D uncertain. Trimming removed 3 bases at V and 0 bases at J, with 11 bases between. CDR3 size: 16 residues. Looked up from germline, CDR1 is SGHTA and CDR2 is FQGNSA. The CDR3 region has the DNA TGTGCCAGCAGCTTTAATCCGGTGACGAACACCGGGGAGCTGTTTTTT. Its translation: CASSFNPVTNTGELFF.

Here the CDR3 DNA reads TGCAGCGTTGGCCAGGGGGTAATAGATACGCAGTATTTT. Its protein product is CSVGQGVIDTQYF. V and J are TRBV29-1 and TRBJ2-3, with 7 bases fitting TRBD1. This CDR3 contains 13 residues. Germline CDR1 is SQVTM and CDR2 is ANQGSEA. V lost 4 bases to trimming and J lost 5 bases; unmatched junction nucleotides: 6.

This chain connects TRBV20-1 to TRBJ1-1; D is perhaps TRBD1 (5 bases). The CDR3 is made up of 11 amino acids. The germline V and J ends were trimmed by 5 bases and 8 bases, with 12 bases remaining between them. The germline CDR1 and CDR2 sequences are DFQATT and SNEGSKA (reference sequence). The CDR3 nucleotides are TGCAGTGCTGCTGACAGCTACGAAGCTTTCTTT. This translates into CSAADSYEAFF.

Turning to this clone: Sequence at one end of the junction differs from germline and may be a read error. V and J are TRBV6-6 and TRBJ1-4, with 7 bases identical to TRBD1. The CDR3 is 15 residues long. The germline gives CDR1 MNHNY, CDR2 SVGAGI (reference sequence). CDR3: CASSYTGTATYGLVF. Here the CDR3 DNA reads TGTGCCAGCAGTTACACCGGGACAGCGACTTATGGGTTGGTTTTT.

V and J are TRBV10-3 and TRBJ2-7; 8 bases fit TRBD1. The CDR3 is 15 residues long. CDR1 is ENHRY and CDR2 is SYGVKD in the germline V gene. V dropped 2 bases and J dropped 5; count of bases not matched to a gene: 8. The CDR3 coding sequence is TGTGCCATCAGTGAGGCTGACAGGGGAAGGGACGAGCAGTACTTC. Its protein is CAISEADRGRDEQYF.

In DNA form, the CDR3 reads TGTGCCAGCAGCTTGGCGGGGGGCAACACTGAAGCTTTCTTT. Encoded protein: CASSLAGGNTEAFF. J is TRBJ1-1 and V is TRBV5-4, with D possibly TRBD1 on 6 matching bases. CDR1 is SGHNT, CDR2 YYREEE, per germline (reference sequence). Trimming removed 0 bases from V and 2 bases from J, with 8 bases in between. The CDR3 spans 14 residues.

The CDR3 nucleotides are TGTGCCTGGAGTCCCTCATTAGACAGCGTCTATGGCTACACCTTC. As protein: CAWSPSLDSVYGYTF. The J gene is TRBJ1-2, the V gene TRBV30; perhaps TRBD1 as D (5 bases). The CDR3 loop spans 15 amino acids. Germline V CDR1 and CDR2: GTSNPN, SVGIG (reference sequence). V was pared by 2 bases and J by 4 bases, with 17 bases between.

The CDR3 DNA reads as TGTGCCAGCAGTCAAATTGATCTGAGGGATGAGCAGTTCTTC. Encoded protein: CASSQIDLRDEQFF. The gene calls are TRBV4-2 and TRBJ2-1; D is perhaps TRBD2 (5 bases). The germline gives CDR1 LGHNA, CDR2 YNFKEQ. CDR3 length equals 14 residues. Trimming took 6 bases from V and 8 from J, leaving 17 bases between them.

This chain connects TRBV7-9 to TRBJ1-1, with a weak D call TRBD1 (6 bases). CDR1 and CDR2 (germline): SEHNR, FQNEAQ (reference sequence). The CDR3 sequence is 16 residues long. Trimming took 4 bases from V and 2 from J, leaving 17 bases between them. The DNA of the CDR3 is TGTGCCAGCAGCTCCCCCCGGGGGGCTCTAAACACTGAAGCTTTCTTT. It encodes CASSSPRGALNTEAFF. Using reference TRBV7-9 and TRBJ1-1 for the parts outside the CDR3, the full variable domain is DTGVSQNPRHKITKRGQNVTFRCDPISEHNRLYWYRQTLGQGPEFLTYFQNEAQLEKSRLLSDRFSAERPKGSFSTLEIQRTEQGDSAMYLCASSSPRGALNTEAFFGQGTRLTVV.

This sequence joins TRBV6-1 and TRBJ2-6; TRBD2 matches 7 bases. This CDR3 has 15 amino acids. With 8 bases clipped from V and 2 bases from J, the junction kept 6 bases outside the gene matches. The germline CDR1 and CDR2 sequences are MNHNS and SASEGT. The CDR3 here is CASEKGGAGANVLTF. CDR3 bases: TGTGCCAGCGAAAAGGGAGGGGCTGGGGCCAACGTCCTGACTTTC.

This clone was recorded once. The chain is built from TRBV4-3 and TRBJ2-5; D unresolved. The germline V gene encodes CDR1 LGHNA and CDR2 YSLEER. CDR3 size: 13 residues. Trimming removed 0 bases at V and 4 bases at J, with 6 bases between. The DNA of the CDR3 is TGCGCCAGCAGCCAAGATTCCGGAGAGACCCAGTACTTC. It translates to CASSQDSGETQYF.

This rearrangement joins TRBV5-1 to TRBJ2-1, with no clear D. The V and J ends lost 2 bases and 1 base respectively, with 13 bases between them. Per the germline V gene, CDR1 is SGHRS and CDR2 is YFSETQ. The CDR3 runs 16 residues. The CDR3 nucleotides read TGCGCCAGCAGCTTTCAGTTAACTAATTCCTACAATGAGCAGTTCTTC. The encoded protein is CASSFQLTNSYNEQFF.

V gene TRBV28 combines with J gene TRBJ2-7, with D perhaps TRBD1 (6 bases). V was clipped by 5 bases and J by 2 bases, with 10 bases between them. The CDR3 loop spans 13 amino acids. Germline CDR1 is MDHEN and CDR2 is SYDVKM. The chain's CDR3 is CASSQQGPYEQYF. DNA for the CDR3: TGTGCCAGCAGTCAACAGGGTCCCTACGAGCAGTACTTC.